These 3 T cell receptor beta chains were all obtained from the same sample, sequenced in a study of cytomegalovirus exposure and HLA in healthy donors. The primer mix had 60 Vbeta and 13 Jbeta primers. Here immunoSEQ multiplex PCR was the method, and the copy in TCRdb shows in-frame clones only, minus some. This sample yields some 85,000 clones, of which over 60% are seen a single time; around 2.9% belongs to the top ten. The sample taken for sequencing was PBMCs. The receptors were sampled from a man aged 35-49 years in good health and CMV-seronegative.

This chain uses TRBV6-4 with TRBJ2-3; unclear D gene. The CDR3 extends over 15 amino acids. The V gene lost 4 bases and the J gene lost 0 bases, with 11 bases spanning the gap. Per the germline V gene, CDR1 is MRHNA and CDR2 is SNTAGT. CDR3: CASSVSGISTDTQYF. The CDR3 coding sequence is TGTGCCAGCAGTGTTTCAGGAATAAGCACAGATACGCAGTATTTT.

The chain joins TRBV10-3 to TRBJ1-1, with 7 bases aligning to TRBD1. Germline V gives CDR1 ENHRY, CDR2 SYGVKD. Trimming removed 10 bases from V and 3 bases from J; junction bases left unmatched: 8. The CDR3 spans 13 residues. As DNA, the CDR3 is TGTGCCAGCAAACAGGGGATCTACACTGAAGCTTTCTTT. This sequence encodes CASKQGIYTEAFF.

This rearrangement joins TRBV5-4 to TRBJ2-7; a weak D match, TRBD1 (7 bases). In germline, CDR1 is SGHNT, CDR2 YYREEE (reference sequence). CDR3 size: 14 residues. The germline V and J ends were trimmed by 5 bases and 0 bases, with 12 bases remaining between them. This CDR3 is CASRARGDSYEQYF. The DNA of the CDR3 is TGTGCCAGCAGGGCCAGGGGGGACTCCTACGAGCAGTACTTC.